The present entry profiles one T cell receptor (beta chain) with its context. The target antigen is unknown. A much larger clone lies one base from this, so it may be a read error. Preparing the TCRbeta library involved the use of unique molecular identifiers. MiXCR, run by TCRdb on the PCR reads, gives a single entry per CDR3 protein. The data hold under 850,000 distinct CDR3 sequences, with around 13% observed a single time. This specimen comes from a study of T-cell reconstitution after alpha-beta-depleted transplantation in children. Whole-study results and caveats: A year had passed since transplant, and T-cell counts and diversity by then came mostly from newly produced T cells. Day-60 TCRbeta diversity that was high in some patients was derived from surviving recipient T cells and thymic progenitors. The origin of alpha-beta T cells about two months after transplant was reportedly several hundred expanded graft clones.

This TCR was recovered from a girl aged 2-9 years with congenital amegakaryocytic thrombocytopenia, due to receive a stem cell transplant. The sequencing used PBMCs, collected before TCRalphabeta/CD19-depleted stem cell transplant.

The CDR3: CASSPILAGGSNYGDTF. The CDR3 nucleotides are TGTGCCAGCAGCCCCATATTGGCTGGGGGCTCAAACTATGGCGACACCTTC. The chain carries TRBV7-9 and TRBJ1-2; maybe TRBD1 (6 bases). Per the germline V gene, CDR1 is SEHNR and CDR2 is FQNEAQ (reference sequence). The CDR3 has 17 residues.